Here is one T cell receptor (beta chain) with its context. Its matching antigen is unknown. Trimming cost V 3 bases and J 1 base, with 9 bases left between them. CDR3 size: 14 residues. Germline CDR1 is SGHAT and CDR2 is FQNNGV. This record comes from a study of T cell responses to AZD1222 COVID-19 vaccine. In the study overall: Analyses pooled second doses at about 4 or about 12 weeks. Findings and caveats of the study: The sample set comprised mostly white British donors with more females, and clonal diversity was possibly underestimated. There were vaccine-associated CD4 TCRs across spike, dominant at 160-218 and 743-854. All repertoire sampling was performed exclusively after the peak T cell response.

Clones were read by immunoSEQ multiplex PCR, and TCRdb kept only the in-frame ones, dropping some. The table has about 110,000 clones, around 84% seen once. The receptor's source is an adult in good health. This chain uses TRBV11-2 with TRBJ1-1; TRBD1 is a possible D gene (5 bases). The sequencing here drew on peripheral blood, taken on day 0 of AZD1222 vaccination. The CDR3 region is CASSFQGANTEAFF. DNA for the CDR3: TGTGCCAGCAGCTTTCAGGGAGCGAACACTGAAGCTTTCTTT. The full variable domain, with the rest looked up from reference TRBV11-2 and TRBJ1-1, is EAGVAQSPRYKIIEKRQSVAFWCNPISGHATLYWYQQILGQGPKLLIQFQNNGVVDDSQLPKDRFSAERLKGVDSTLKIQPAKLEDSAVYLCASSFQGANTEAFFGQGTRLTVV.